The rows below give T cell receptor beta chains drawn from one sample of a study of T cells in Graves' hyperthyroidism and ophthalmopathy. MiXCR was run by TCRdb on the multiplex PCR reads, yielding one entry per CDR3 protein. This table has approximately 700,000 distinct CDR3 sequences, less than 20% appearing once. Material for sequencing was blood. The receptors here all came from a man between 18 and 29 years old with Graves' hyperthyroidism. The CDR3 runs from the conserved cysteine through the conserved F or W. D genes are given only for firm matches. Clone size is shown for a subset of rows, as once, few, many or a class of expanded clone.

CDR3nt | CDR3aa | j_gene | v_gene | d_gene | abundance
TGCGCCAGCAGCCGGGGGGGGCCCGGGGCCAACGTCCTGACTTTC | CASSRGGPGANVLTF | TRBJ2-6 | TRBV5-1 | TRBD2 | .
TGTGCCAGCAGCCCACTTAGCGGGAACTACGCAGATACGCAGTATTTT | CASSPLSGNYADTQYF | TRBJ2-3 | TRBV11-2 | TRBD2 | many
TGCGCCAGCAGCCACCGACACGAGCAGTACTTC | CASSHRHEQYF | TRBJ2-7 | TRBV4-1 | . | .
TGTGCCAGCAGCCCCGCGAACACTGAAGCTTTCTTT | CASSPANTEAFF | TRBJ1-1 | TRBV11-2 | . | many
TGCAGCTTCCTAGCGGGAGGCGAGCAGTACTTC | CSFLAGGEQYF | TRBJ2-7 | TRBV20-1 | TRBD2 | many
TGCGCCAGCAGCGACCAGGGGAACTATGGCTACACCTTC | CASSDQGNYGYTF | TRBJ1-2 | TRBV5-1 | . | .
TGTGCCAGCAGCTCCCTCAGGGCGGGAAGCACAGATACGCAGTATTTT | CASSSLRAGSTDTQYF | TRBJ2-3 | TRBV11-2 | . | many
TGTGCCATCAGTGAGCGTACAGGGGGCGCTGGCTACACCTTC | CAISERTGGAGYTF | TRBJ1-2 | TRBV10-3 | TRBD1 | .
TGTGCCAGCAGTTTGCGACAGACGCGTGAAGCTTTCTTT | CASSLRQTREAFF | TRBJ1-1 | TRBV28 | . | many
TGTGCCAGCAGAATGGGGGTACGGACTGAAGCTTTCTTT | CASRMGVRTEAFF | TRBJ1-1 | TRBV28 | . | many
TGTGCCAGCAGTGAAGATGTCTACTCCTACGAGCAGTACTTC | CASSEDVYSYEQYF | TRBJ2-7 | TRBV2 | . | many